This T cell receptor (beta chain) was profiled in a study of cytomegalovirus exposure and HLA in healthy donors. As for the study in general: A subsequent analysis stated that the approximately 110 validation repertoires were run on the same platform as the roughly 700 first-cohort repertoires.

The validation cohort, a group of around 130 subjects, included the donors and was separate from the roughly 720-subject first cohort. With regard to this clone: The antigen is not known.

The assay was immunoSEQ multiplex PCR, and TCRdb's table has in-frame clones only and misses some. In the table there are around 200,000 clones, around 88% of which are singletons. Whole-study findings and limits: CMV antigen specificity was confirmed in vitro for three CMV-associated chains. Using the classifier, cytomegalovirus status was reportedly diagnosed with high specificity and sensitivity.

The CDR3 loop spans 14 amino acids. J lost 6 bases, V lost 4 bases, and 4 bases had no gene match. Germline CDR1 is MNHEY and CDR2 is SMNVEV (reference sequence). The origin of this receptor is a woman aged 18-30 years in good health and CMV-seronegative. J is TRBJ2-7 and V is TRBV27, with 12 bases that match TRBD2. Sequenced sample: PBMCs. As DNA, the CDR3 is TGTGCCAGCAGTTCGCCGGGACTAGCGGGCGAGCAGTACTTC. Protein sequence: CASSSPGLAGEQYF.